The next 27 T cell receptor beta chains were all read from a single sample in a study of control samples from healthy donors and cancer patients. Profiled with immunoSEQ multiplex PCR; TCRdb holds only in-frame clones, not every one. The sample records about 140,000 clones, 70% to 90% being singletons. The material sequenced was blood. The receptors shown here come from a woman aged 30 to 39 in good health.

CDR3 loop: CASSLGTSNSPLHF. DNA for the CDR3: TGCGCCAGCAGCTTAGGGACTAGTAATTCACCCCTCCACTTT. This rearrangement joins TRBV5-1 to TRBJ1-6, with TRBD1 as a possible D gene (5 bases). Germline loops: CDR1 SGHRS, CDR2 YFSETQ. This CDR3 region has 14 residues. The ends were cut back, 2 bases at V and 6 bases at J, with 9 bases in the middle.

The V and J genes are TRBV4-1 and TRBJ2-1; D remains ambiguous. Germline-derived CDR1 and CDR2 are MGHRA and YSYEKL. V was cut by 4 bases and J by 0 bases, with 10 bases left in between. The CDR3 length is 15 residues. The CDR3 DNA is TGCGCCAGCAGCCTCGGACCGAGCTCCTACAATGAGCAGTTCTTC. Amino acids: CASSLGPSSYNEQFF.

This clone came up once. The chain employs TRBV6-1 and TRBJ1-2, with D perhaps TRBD1 (6 bases). Germline V gene lookup returns CDR1 MNHNS and CDR2 SASEGT. CDR3 length equals 14 residues. With 3 bases removed from V and 8 bases from J, the gap between germline ends came to 16 bases. The CDR3 spells CASSESWGADGYTF. The CDR3 DNA is TGTGCCAGCAGTGAGAGTTGGGGGGCTGACGGCTACACCTTC.

V is TRBV6-5 and J is TRBJ2-7; 8 bases are shared with TRBD1. Looked up from germline, CDR1 is MNHEY and CDR2 is SVGAGI. This CDR3 contains 15 residues. The V gene end was trimmed by 0 bases and the J gene end by 3 bases; junction bases not matched to a gene: 4. The chain's CDR3 is CASSYSGDRLYEQYF. In DNA form, the CDR3 reads TGTGCCAGCAGTTACTCGGGGGACAGGCTCTACGAGCAGTACTTC.

The V gene is TRBV5-1, the J gene TRBJ1-3; D is possibly TRBD1 (6 bases). The CDR3 is 12 residues long. Trimming took 5 bases from V and 8 from J, leaving 11 bases between them. CDR1 is SGHRS and CDR2 is YFSETQ in the germline V gene. DNA of the CDR3: TGCGCCAGCAGAACGGAGGGGGACACCATATATTTT. Amino acid sequence: CASRTEGDTIYF.

This clone was seen a handful of times. The CDR3 DNA reads TGCAGCGTTGAGGGCTTCCGGGACGCAGCCTCTGGAAACACCATATATTTT. Its translation: CSVEGFRDAASGNTIYF. The chain is built from TRBV29-1 and TRBJ1-3; maybe TRBD1 (5 bases). This CDR3 is 17 amino acids long. Germline assignment: CDR1 SQVTM and CDR2 ANQGSEA. Trimming pared 3 bases from V and 0 bases from J, leaving 18 bases between.

The chain joins TRBV5-1 to TRBJ2-3, with D perhaps TRBD1 or TRBD2 (5 bases each). V was cut by 1 base and J by 6 bases, with 21 bases left in between. Germline V gene data show CDR1 as SGHRS and CDR2 as YFSETQ. The CDR3 is 17 amino acids. The CDR3 region has the DNA TGCGCCAGCAGCTTGACATCTAGCACCGGAAGGGGCGATACGCAGTATTTT. Translating gives CASSLTSSTGRGDTQYF. Full variable domain (rest looked up from reference TRBV5-1 and TRBJ2-3): KAGVTQTPRYLIKTRGQQVTLSCSPISGHRSVSWYQQTPGQGLQFLFEYFSETQRNKGNFPGRFSGRQFSNSRSEMNVSTLELGDSALYLCASSLTSSTGRGDTQYFGPGTRLTVL.

The rearrangement links TRBV2 to TRBJ2-7; D is perhaps TRBD2 (7 bases). Germline V gives CDR1 SNHLY, CDR2 FYNNEI. The CDR3 extends over 13 amino acids. Trimming pared 6 bases from V and 3 bases from J, leaving 12 bases between. This chain's CDR3 is CASRRGQVYEQYF. In nucleotides, the CDR3 is TGTGCCAGCAGGCGGGGGCAAGTCTACGAGCAGTACTTC.

The chain employs TRBV5-5 and TRBJ1-1; a weak D match, TRBD1 (5 bases). Germline values: CDR1 SGHKS, CDR2 YYEKEE (reference sequence). This CDR3 spans 14 amino acids. Trimming cost V 4 bases and J 4 bases, with 14 bases left between them. CDR3 protein: CASSPAGRGTEAFF. CDR3 sequence (DNA): TGTGCCAGCAGCCCAGCGGGGCGAGGCACTGAAGCTTTCTTT.

This clone was counted only a few times. This sequence joins TRBV30 and TRBJ1-3; perhaps TRBD1 as D (6 bases). The CDR3 runs 13 residues. The germline V and J ends were trimmed by 3 bases and 2 bases, with 8 bases remaining between them. Germline V CDR1 and CDR2: GTSNPN, SVGIG (reference sequence). The CDR3 DNA sequence: TGTGCCTGGAGGGGGGGCGCTGGAAACACCATATATTTT. Its protein is CAWRGGAGNTIYF.

V and J are TRBV19 and TRBJ1-1; weak D call: TRBD1 (5 bases). The CDR3 length is 14 residues. Germline V lookup: CDR1 LNHDA, CDR2 SQIVND (reference sequence). Trimming shortened V by 9 bases and J by 4 bases, and 18 bases separated the two germline ends. CDR3 amino acids: CASEPNQGSTEAFF. The DNA for the CDR3 is TGTGCCAGCGAGCCTAACCAGGGATCCACTGAAGCTTTCTTT.

V is TRBV2 and J is TRBJ1-4, with no clear D. Trimming took 4 bases from V and 7 from J, leaving 10 bases between them. CDR3 length: 13 residues. Germline V gene lookup returns CDR1 SNHLY and CDR2 FYNNEI. The DNA for the CDR3 is TGTGCCAGCAGTGTACGGGAGGTTGAAAAACTGTTTTTT. Translating gives CASSVREVEKLFF.

The chain uses TRBV30 and TRBJ2-5, with a tentative D call TRBD1 (6 bases). Germline-derived CDR1 and CDR2 are GTSNPN and SVGIG (reference sequence). V lost 3 bases and J lost 7, with 15 bases in between. The CDR3 runs to 13 residues. The CDR3 region is CAWSLQGQGTQYF. CDR3 DNA: TGTGCCTGGAGCTTACAGGGCCAGGGGACCCAGTACTTC.

The chain carries TRBV24-1 and TRBJ1-3, with D possibly matching TRBD1 (5 bases). Trimming took 4 bases from V and 7 from J, leaving 19 bases between them. This CDR3 is built from 16 residues. Germline V gene lookup returns CDR1 KGHDR and CDR2 SFDVKD. CDR3 bases: TGTGCCACCAGTGAATTACAGGAGGCTTTGATCAACACCATATATTTT. It specifies CATSELQEALINTIYF.

The chain joins TRBV5-4 to TRBJ2-6; D not resolved. Germline CDR1 and CDR2: SGHNT and YYREEE (reference sequence). The CDR3 contains 16 residues. Deletions cut 1 base from V and 0 bases from J, with 8 bases between. CDR3 sequence: CASSLPALSGANVLTF. Here the CDR3 DNA reads TGTGCCAGCAGCTTGCCGGCCCTCTCTGGGGCCAACGTCCTGACTTTC.

The chain uses TRBV18 and TRBJ1-1, with a weak D call TRBD1 (5 bases). V was shortened by 4 bases and J by 3 bases, with 12 bases between the two germline ends. There are 14 residues in the CDR3. Per the germline V gene, CDR1 is KGHSH and CDR2 is LQKENI. DNA for the CDR3: TGTGCCAGCTCACAGACGGGGGGGGACACTGAAGCTTTCTTT. Protein: CASSQTGGDTEAFF.

As to this clone: Other DNA sequences of this sample code for an identical CDR3. V and J are TRBV5-3 and TRBJ1-2; 8 nucleotides agree with TRBD1. TRBV5-3 is placed among ORFs of uncertain function. The CDR3 has 16 amino acids. V shed 3 bases, J shed 8 bases, and the junction held 15 bases outside the gene matches. For the CDR3, the DNA is TGTGCCAGAAGCTCCAGGACAGGGCCAGTTCTGGGGGGCTACACCTTC. Residues: CARSSRTGPVLGGYTF.

The V and J genes are TRBV20-1 and TRBJ2-7, with 7 bases that match TRBD2. V shed 5 bases, J shed 11 bases, and the junction held 9 bases outside the gene matches. The CDR3 runs 11 residues. Germline CDR1 and CDR2: DFQATT and SNEGSKA (reference sequence). CDR3 region: CSARGVGREYF. As DNA, the CDR3 is TGCAGTGCTCGGGGGGTAGGTAGGGAGTACTTC.

V and J are TRBV5-1 and TRBJ2-2; 11 nucleotides match TRBD2. After removal of 2 bases from V and 7 bases from J, the junction contained 4 bases not matched to a gene. The CDR3 is 15 residues long. In germline, CDR1 is SGHRS, CDR2 YFSETQ. The chain's CDR3 is CASSLTSGSHGELFF. In DNA, the CDR3 is TGCGCCAGCAGCTTAACTAGCGGGAGCCACGGGGAGCTGTTTTTT.

V usage is TRBV18 and J usage is TRBJ2-1; 7 bases map to TRBD2. The CDR3 is 15 amino acids. V dropped 2 bases and J dropped 5; count of bases not matched to a gene: 6. Germline CDR1 reads KGHSH; CDR2 reads LQKENI. The CDR3 region has the DNA TGTGCCAGCTCACCAAAGGCTAGCGGAAACAATGAGCAGTTCTTC. Protein: CASSPKASGNNEQFF.

This clone was recorded once. The chain recombines TRBV25-1 with TRBJ2-3, with 8 bases lining up with TRBD2. Germline CDR1 MGHDK, CDR2 SYGVNS. V shed 5 bases and J 7 bases; nucleotides not matched to a gene: 8. The CDR3 is 14 amino acids. The CDR3 region has the DNA TGTGCCAGCAGTAAACCGGGACTAGAAAATACGCAGTATTTT. It specifies CASSKPGLENTQYF.

This rearrangement joins TRBV5-1 to TRBJ2-3; no clear D. The CDR3 consists of 14 residues. Trimming stripped 0 bases from V and 2 bases from J, with 7 bases between. CDR1 is SGHRS and CDR2 is YFSETQ in the germline V gene. As DNA, the CDR3 is TGCGCCAGCAGCTTGGAAGCCCCCACAGATACGCAGTATTTT. Translated, it gives CASSLEAPTDTQYF. Drawing the rest from reference TRBV5-1 and TRBJ2-3, the complete variable domain is KAGVTQTPRYLIKTRGQQVTLSCSPISGHRSVSWYQQTPGQGLQFLFEYFSETQRNKGNFPGRFSGRQFSNSRSEMNVSTLELGDSALYLCASSLEAPTDTQYFGPGTRLTVL.

This clone was counted between two and nine times. This chain connects TRBV11-1 to TRBJ1-1; D is uncertain. Germline V gene sequence: CDR1 SGHAT, CDR2 FQDESV (reference sequence). The CDR3 is 13 residues long. V lost 5 bases and J 2 bases, leaving 9 bases between the germline ends. Here the CDR3 DNA reads TGTGCCAGCAGCATCGGTGCAAACACTGAAGCTTTCTTT. As protein: CASSIGANTEAFF. Looking up the rest from reference TRBV11-1 and TRBJ1-1 gives the full variable domain: EAEVAQSPRYKITEKSQAVAFWCDPISGHATLYWYRQILGQGPELLVQFQDESVVDDSQLPKDRFSAERLKGVDSTLKIQPAELGDSAMYLCASSIGANTEAFFGQGTRLTVV.

The chain couples TRBV12-5 to TRBJ2-5; 14 bases line up with TRBD2. The CDR3 covers 16 residues. CDR1 is LGHNT and CDR2 is FRNRAP in the germline V gene. V lost 4 bases, J lost 7 bases, and 8 bases stayed unmatched. CDR3: CASGSGLAGGSGTQYF. CDR3 sequence (DNA): TGTGCTAGTGGTTCCGGACTAGCGGGAGGCTCGGGGACCCAGTACTTC.

The chain recombines TRBV6-5 with TRBJ1-1; TRBD1 aligns across 8 bases. Germline loops: CDR1 MNHEY, CDR2 SVGAGI. The V gene end was trimmed by 4 bases and the J gene end by 4 bases; junction bases not matched to a gene: 11. The CDR3 is 16 amino acids. The CDR3 nucleotides read TGTGCCAGCAGTTCCGCCTTCAACAGGGGGTCCACTGAAGCTTTCTTT. Its protein is CASSSAFNRGSTEAFF.

The chain combines TRBV19 with TRBJ2-3; no firm D call. V lost 0 bases to trimming and J lost 10 bases, with 11 bases between them. The CDR3 length is 13 residues. The germline CDR1 and CDR2 sequences are LNHDA and SQIVND (reference sequence). The CDR3 spells CASSIDYNEAQYF. The DNA of the CDR3 is TGTGCCAGTAGTATAGATTACAACGAGGCGCAGTATTTT. Full variable domain (missing parts from reference TRBV19 and TRBJ2-3): DGGITQSPKYLFRKEGQNVTLSCEQNLNHDAMYWYRQDPGQGLRLIYYSQIVNDFQKGDIAEGYSVSREKKESFPLTVTSAQKNPTAFYLCASSIDYNEAQYFGPGTRLTVL.

The V call is TRBV24-1, the J call TRBJ2-1, with unresolved D. The CDR3 is 15 residues long. With 0 bases removed from V and 2 bases from J, the gap between germline ends came to 7 bases. The germline V gene has CDR1 KGHDR and CDR2 SFDVKD. This CDR3 reads CATSDLGSTYNEQFF. The CDR3, as DNA: TGTGCCACCAGTGATTTGGGGTCTACCTACAATGAGCAGTTCTTC.